These 27 T cell receptor beta chains were sequenced from one sample in a study of cytomegalovirus exposure and HLA in healthy donors. With 60 Vbeta and 13 Jbeta primers, the PCR was carried out. Libraries were prepared by immunoSEQ multiplex PCR; TCRdb keeps only in-frame clonotypes and omits some of them. The repertoire has some 180,000 clones, 79% of them found once; the top ten carry about 4.4%. The sample consisted of PBMCs. These receptors were collected from a woman between 25 and 40 years old in good health and CMV-seropositive.

The chain uses TRBV5-6 and TRBJ2-7; 9 positions match TRBD1. Per the germline V gene, CDR1 is SGHDT and CDR2 is YYEEEE. The trim removed 4 bases at V and 5 bases at J, leaving 7 bases unmatched. The CDR3 is 14 amino acids. In DNA, the CDR3 is TGTGCCAGCAGCCCCGGGACAGGGTCCGACGAGCAGTACTTC. Its protein is CASSPGTGSDEQYF.

The V and J genes are TRBV19 and TRBJ2-5; 7 positions agree with TRBD2. V gave up 9 bases and J gave up 1 base; unmatched junction bases: 8. The CDR3 is 14 residues long. Germline V CDR1 and CDR2: LNHDA, SQIVND (reference sequence). The CDR3 sequence: CASDNGGVQETQYF. The CDR3 bases are TGTGCCAGCGATAATGGGGGGGTCCAAGAGACCCAGTACTTC. Full variable domain (remainder filled in from reference TRBV19 and TRBJ2-5): DGGITQSPKYLFRKEGQNVTLSCEQNLNHDAMYWYRQDPGQGLRLIYYSQIVNDFQKGDIAEGYSVSREKKESFPLTVTSAQKNPTAFYLCASDNGGVQETQYFGPGTRLLVL.

The rearrangement links TRBV6-5 to TRBJ2-7; TRBD1 agrees at 9 bases. V lost 5 bases to trimming and J lost 3 bases; unmatched junction nucleotides: 8. The CDR3 has 15 residues. CDR1 and CDR2 (germline): MNHEY, SVGAGI. CDR3 region: CASSIWTGVNYEQYF. In DNA, the CDR3 is TGTGCCAGCAGTATCTGGACAGGGGTTAACTACGAGCAGTACTTC.

The chain couples TRBV6-5 to TRBJ2-7, with 9 bases fitting TRBD2. There are 14 residues in the CDR3. The ends lost 7 bases at V and 3 bases at J; junction bases unmatched: 7. Germline CDR1 and CDR2: MNHEY and SVGAGI. Written as DNA, the CDR3 is TGTGCCAGCACTTCCAGCGGGGGGAACTACGAGCAGTACTTC. Residues: CASTSSGGNYEQYF.

This sequence joins TRBV19 and TRBJ1-2, with TRBD1 matching 7 bases. Germline values: CDR1 LNHDA, CDR2 SQIVND (reference sequence). CDR3 length equals 16 residues. V dropped 6 bases and J dropped 3; count of bases not matched to a gene: 13. Written as DNA, the CDR3 is TGTGCCAGTAGCCTCCAGGGGGACCTTTTGTACTATGGCTACACCTTC. Translating gives CASSLQGDLLYYGYTF.

This clone appeared a few times. The chain joins TRBV19 to TRBJ1-2; D is ambiguous. Germline V CDR1 and CDR2: LNHDA, SQIVND (reference sequence). This CDR3 is 12 amino acids long. Trimming shortened V by 6 bases and J by 5 bases, and 10 bases separated the two germline ends. The CDR3 loop reads CASRALGYGYTF. CDR3 coding DNA: TGTGCCAGTAGGGCCCTAGGATATGGCTACACCTTC.

The chain has TRBV7-2 and TRBJ1-1; D unresolved. The CDR3 covers 12 residues. The germline gives CDR1 SGHTA, CDR2 FQGNSA. The V gene lost 5 bases and the J gene lost 9 bases, with 13 bases spanning the gap. As DNA, the CDR3 is TGTGCCAGCAGCCAACCTGGGAGTAAAGCTTTCTTT. Translating it yields CASSQPGSKAFF.

The chain carries TRBV19 and TRBJ2-5; the D is unclear. The CDR3 has 15 residues. Germline CDR1 is LNHDA and CDR2 is SQIVND (reference sequence). The V end was cut by 3 bases, the J end by 5 bases, with 16 bases between. The CDR3 loop is CASSIPSRAGETQYF. DNA for the CDR3: TGTGCCAGTAGTATCCCGAGCCGCGCCGGGGAGACCCAGTACTTC.

The V call is TRBV11-2, the J call TRBJ2-2, with 9 bases identical to TRBD1. This CDR3 has 17 residues. Trimming removed 1 base from V and 4 bases from J; junction bases left unmatched: 7. The germline V gene encodes CDR1 SGHAT and CDR2 FQNNGV. CDR3 DNA sequence: TGTGCCAGCAGCTTAGGGAAACAGGGGGCGGGCACCGGGGAGCTGTTTTTT. It yields the protein CASSLGKQGAGTGELFF. The entire variable domain, with the rest obtained from reference TRBV11-2 and TRBJ2-2, is as follows: EAGVAQSPRYKIIEKRQSVAFWCNPISGHATLYWYQQILGQGPKLLIQFQNNGVVDDSQLPKDRFSAERLKGVDSTLKIQPAKLEDSAVYLCASSLGKQGAGTGELFFGEGSRLTVL.

The chain combines TRBV29-1 with TRBJ1-2; 10 nucleotides line up with TRBD1. Germline V gene data show CDR1 as SQVTM and CDR2 as ANQGSEA. V shed 5 bases and J 4 bases; nucleotides not matched to a gene: 4. This CDR3 has 13 amino acids. CDR3 nucleotides: TGCAGCGTTAGGGACAGGGGTCCCTATGGCTACACCTTC. Protein: CSVRDRGPYGYTF.

V gene TRBV5-1 combines with J gene TRBJ2-7; 7 nucleotides line up with TRBD1. V dropped 4 bases and J dropped 2; count of bases not matched to a gene: 9. The CDR3 spans 15 residues. Looked up from germline, CDR1 is SGHRS and CDR2 is YFSETQ. CDR3 DNA: TGCGCCAGCAGCCCTAAACTGACAGGGACCTACGAGCAGTACTTC. Its protein product is CASSPKLTGTYEQYF.

J is TRBJ2-1 and V is TRBV7-9, with D maybe TRBD2 (6 bases). There are 14 residues in the CDR3. V lost 3 bases and J 1 base, leaving 7 bases between the germline ends. CDR1 and CDR2 (germline): SEHNR, FQNEAQ (reference sequence). This CDR3 reads CASSLAGSYNEQFF. CDR3 DNA sequence: TGTGCCAGCAGCTTGGCGGGATCCTACAATGAGCAGTTCTTC.

The chain joins TRBV7-2 to TRBJ2-1; 8 bases fit TRBD1. Germline V gene lookup returns CDR1 SGHTA and CDR2 FQGNSA. V shed 3 bases and J 3 bases; nucleotides not matched to a gene: 4. The CDR3 consists of 15 residues. The CDR3 bases are TGTGCCAGCAGCTTCGGACAGGGAGGCTACAATGAGCAGTTCTTC. This sequence encodes CASSFGQGGYNEQFF.

This clone was observed a few times. The gene calls are TRBV5-1 and TRBJ2-7, with 7 bases matching TRBD1. J gave up 3 bases and V 4 bases, and 10 bases lay outside the gene matches. The CDR3 consists of 15 residues. Germline lookup yields CDR1 SGHRS and CDR2 YFSETQ. This chain's CDR3 is CASSPGQVGGYEQYF. CDR3 nucleotide sequence: TGCGCCAGCAGCCCCGGACAGGTAGGGGGCTACGAGCAGTACTTC.

This clone was seen only once. This chain uses TRBV2 with TRBJ1-1; D gene uncertain. With 4 bases removed from V and 8 bases from J, the gap between germline ends came to 17 bases. The CDR3 sequence is 14 residues long. The germline V gene encodes CDR1 SNHLY and CDR2 FYNNEI. The CDR3 loop is CASSASDYSQEAFF. DNA for the CDR3: TGTGCCAGCAGTGCCAGCGACTACTCGCAGGAAGCTTTCTTT.

V is TRBV5-6 and J is TRBJ1-2, with D possibly matching TRBD1 (6 bases). CDR1 is SGHDT and CDR2 is YYEEEE in the germline V gene. V lost 3 bases, J lost 10 bases, and 13 bases lay in between. This CDR3 spans 12 amino acids. CDR3 in amino acids: CASSYRGALYTF. CDR3 nucleotides: TGTGCCAGCAGCTACCGGGGGGCCCTCTACACCTTC.

V usage is TRBV10-3 and J usage is TRBJ2-7, with 10 bases matching TRBD1. The germline V gene encodes CDR1 ENHRY and CDR2 SYGVKD. The CDR3 runs to 14 residues. V was clipped by 8 bases and J by 5 bases; unmatched bases: 9. DNA for the CDR3: TGTGCCATCCGGGGGGGACAGGGGATCCACGAGCAGTACTTC. This encodes CAIRGGQGIHEQYF.

The rearrangement links TRBV19 to TRBJ2-5; TRBD1 matches at 7 bases. J was trimmed by 1 base and V by 4 bases; bases with no gene match: 9. The CDR3 spans 16 residues. The germline gives CDR1 LNHDA, CDR2 SQIVND (reference sequence). This chain's CDR3 is CASSTGTAPLQETQYF. Written as DNA, the CDR3 is TGTGCCAGTAGTACGGGGACAGCCCCTCTCCAAGAGACCCAGTACTTC.

The chain is built from TRBV19 and TRBJ2-7, with D perhaps matching TRBD2 (5 bases). The CDR3 extends over 15 amino acids. Germline V CDR1 and CDR2: LNHDA, SQIVND (reference sequence). V was shortened by 6 bases and J by 2 bases, with 17 bases between the two germline ends. CDR3 protein: CASSLRGEGTYEQYF. The CDR3 DNA reads as TGTGCCAGTAGCCTACGGGGTGAGGGTACCTACGAGCAGTACTTC.

Of note for this clone: Other DNA sequences in this specimen translate into the identical CDR3. V is TRBV27 and J is TRBJ2-1; weak D call: TRBD2 (6 bases). V was trimmed by 8 bases and J by 1 base, leaving 21 bases between them. Germline lookup yields CDR1 MNHEY and CDR2 SMNVEV (reference sequence). The CDR3 is made up of 17 amino acids. DNA of the CDR3: TGTGCCAGCTGGGGGGTAGAGCCCCTGAGGTCCTACAATGAGCAGTTCTTC. This codes for CASWGVEPLRSYNEQFF.

J is TRBJ1-1 and V is TRBV19; the D gene is possibly TRBD1 (5 bases). This CDR3 spans 12 amino acids. Germline V gene sequence: CDR1 LNHDA, CDR2 SQIVND (reference sequence). The V end lost 7 bases, the J end lost 7 bases, and 13 bases lay between the germline ends. The DNA for the CDR3 is TGTGCCAGTACCGCCCCGGGACTTGAAGCTTTCTTT. It encodes CASTAPGLEAFF.

The chain has TRBV4-2 and TRBJ1-2; no reliable D call. This CDR3 has 11 residues. Germline assignment: CDR1 LGHNA and CDR2 YNFKEQ. Trimming pared 1 base from V and 14 bases from J, leaving 11 bases between. The CDR3 is CASSQVGERTF. The CDR3 region has the DNA TGTGCCAGCAGCCAAGTGGGAGAGCGGACCTTC.

V usage is TRBV30 and J usage is TRBJ2-1, with TRBD2 matching over 11 bases. The V and J ends lost 1 base and 3 bases, in that order; junction bases with no gene match: 5. Germline V gene lookup returns CDR1 GTSNPN and CDR2 SVGIG (reference sequence). The CDR3 has 16 amino acids. The CDR3 nucleotides read TGTGCCTGGAGTGGACGACTAGCGGGGATCTACAATGAGCAGTTCTTC. Encoded protein: CAWSGRLAGIYNEQFF. The complete variable domain, with remaining parts taken from reference TRBV30 and TRBJ2-1, reads SQTIHQWPATLVQPVGSPLSLECTVEGTSNPNLYWYRQAAGRGLQLLFYSVGIGQISSEVPQNLSASRPQDRQFILSSKKLLLSDSGFYLCAWSGRLAGIYNEQFFGPGTRLTVL.

The V call is TRBV5-6, the J call TRBJ2-3, with a possible D match to TRBD1 (5 bases). V lost 2 bases, J lost 5 bases, and 9 bases lay in between. CDR1 and CDR2 (germline): SGHDT, YYEEEE. The CDR3 loop spans 13 amino acids. CDR3 protein: CASSLQVQDTQYF. In DNA, the CDR3 is TGTGCCAGCAGCTTACAGGTACAAGATACGCAGTATTTT.

In this sample, this clone turned up once. V and J are TRBV5-8 and TRBJ1-2; the match to TRBD1 covers 10 bases. Trimming cost V 5 bases and J 1 base; bases outside gene matches: 5. Germline V CDR1 and CDR2: SGHTS, YDEGEE. This CDR3 has 15 residues. The CDR3 protein is CASRKTGGLNYGYTF. Written as DNA, the CDR3 is TGTGCCAGCAGAAAGACAGGGGGCCTTAACTATGGCTACACCTTC.

This clone was counted only a few times. V and J are TRBV2 and TRBJ1-5, with 7 bases fitting TRBD1. Germline assignment: CDR1 SNHLY and CDR2 FYNNEI. The J segment lost 1 base and the V segment lost 1 base, leaving 4 bases of the junction unmatched. This CDR3 contains 16 residues. This CDR3 reads CASSEVQGTSNQPQHF. The CDR3 nucleotides read TGTGCCAGCAGTGAAGTACAGGGGACGAGCAATCAGCCCCAGCATTTT.

The rearrangement joins TRBV5-1 to TRBJ2-1; D not resolved. With 0 bases removed from V and 0 bases from J, the gap between germline ends came to 10 bases. The CDR3 totals 16 residues. Germline loops: CDR1 SGHRS, CDR2 YFSETQ. The CDR3 sequence is CASSLDSASSYNEQFF. The CDR3 nucleotides read TGCGCCAGCAGCTTGGACTCCGCGAGCTCCTACAATGAGCAGTTCTTC. Complete variable domain (other parts from reference TRBV5-1 and TRBJ2-1): KAGVTQTPRYLIKTRGQQVTLSCSPISGHRSVSWYQQTPGQGLQFLFEYFSETQRNKGNFPGRFSGRQFSNSRSEMNVSTLELGDSALYLCASSLDSASSYNEQFFGPGTRLTVL.